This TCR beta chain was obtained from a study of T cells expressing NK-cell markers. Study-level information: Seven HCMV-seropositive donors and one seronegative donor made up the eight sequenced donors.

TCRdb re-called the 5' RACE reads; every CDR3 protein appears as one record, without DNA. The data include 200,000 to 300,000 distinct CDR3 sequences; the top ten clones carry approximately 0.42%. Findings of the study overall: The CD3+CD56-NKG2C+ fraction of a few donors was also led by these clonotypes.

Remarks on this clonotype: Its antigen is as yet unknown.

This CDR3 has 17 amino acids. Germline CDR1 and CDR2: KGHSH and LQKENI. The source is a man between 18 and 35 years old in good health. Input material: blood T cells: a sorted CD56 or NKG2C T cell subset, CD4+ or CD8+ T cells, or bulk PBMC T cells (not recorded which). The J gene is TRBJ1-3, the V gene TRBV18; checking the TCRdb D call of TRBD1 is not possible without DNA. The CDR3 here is CASSPKGQGFSGNTIYF.